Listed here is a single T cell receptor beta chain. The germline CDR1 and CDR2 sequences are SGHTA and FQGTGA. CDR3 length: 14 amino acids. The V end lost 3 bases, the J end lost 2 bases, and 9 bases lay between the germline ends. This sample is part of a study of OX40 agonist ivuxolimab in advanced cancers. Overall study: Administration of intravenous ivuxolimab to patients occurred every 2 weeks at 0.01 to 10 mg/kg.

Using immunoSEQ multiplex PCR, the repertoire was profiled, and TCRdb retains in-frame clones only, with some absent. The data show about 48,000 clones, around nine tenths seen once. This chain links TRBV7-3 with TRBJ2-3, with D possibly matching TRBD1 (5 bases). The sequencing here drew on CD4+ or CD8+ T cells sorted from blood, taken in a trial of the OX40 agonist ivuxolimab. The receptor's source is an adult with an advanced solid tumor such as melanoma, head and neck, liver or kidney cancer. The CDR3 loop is CASSLDILTDTQYF. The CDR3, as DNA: TGTGCCAGCAGCTTGGACATTCTCACAGATACGCAGTATTTT. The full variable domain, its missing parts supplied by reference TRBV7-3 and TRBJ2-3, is GAGVSQTPSNKVTEKGKYVELRCDPISGHTALYWYRQSLGQGPEFLIYFQGTGAADDSGLPNDRFFAVRPEGSVSTLKIQRTERGDSAVYLCASSLDILTDTQYFGPGTRLTVL.